One sample yielded the 7 T cell receptor beta chains listed below, sequenced in a study of human T cells and chemical hapten exposure. TCRdb itself ran the RACE reads through MiXCR, one entry per CDR3 protein. The sample holds 350,000 to 450,000 distinct CDR3 sequences, around 5.5% seen once. Time point in this sample: pre-sensitization, week 0. Indicated treatment: therapeutic diphenylcyclopropenone sensitization with weekly scalp DPC. The specimen comprised whole blood, sampled in connection with sensitization to the hapten diphenylcyclopropenone (DPC). The receptors originated from a woman aged 50 to 60 with alopecia areata. Some clones in this sample may be carry-over from other donors' samples.

The sample holds a few counts of this clonotype. This chain uses TRBV20-1 with TRBJ1-5; D is undetermined. Germline lookup yields CDR1 DFQATT and CDR2 SNEGSKA (reference sequence). Trimming pared 1 base from V and 8 bases from J, leaving 9 bases between. This CDR3 is built from 12 residues. The CDR3 DNA reads as TGCAGTGCTAGAGTGACTGGTGAGCCCCAGCATTTT. It yields the protein CSARVTGEPQHF.

There are a few counts of this clonotype. The chain joins TRBV24-1 to TRBJ2-3; D not certain. The CDR3 runs 15 residues. Germline V gives CDR1 KGHDR, CDR2 SFDVKD. V was cut by 4 bases and J by 2 bases, with 12 bases left in between. CDR3 nucleotide sequence: TGTGCCACCAGTGACCGTTTAGGCGACACAGATACGCAGTATTTT. Its protein product is CATSDRLGDTDTQYF.

The V and J genes are TRBV5-4 and TRBJ2-7; D unresolved. The CDR3 is 16 amino acids. Germline CDR1 reads SGHNT; CDR2 reads YYREEE (reference sequence). Trimming removed 4 bases at V and 2 bases at J, with 19 bases between. CDR3 amino acids: CASSLPDGPAPYEQYF. The CDR3 coding sequence is TGTGCCAGCAGCCTCCCGGACGGGCCAGCACCCTACGAGCAGTACTTC.

This clonotype was detected many times. The gene calls are TRBV10-3 and TRBJ2-7; no clear D. Per the germline V gene, CDR1 is ENHRY and CDR2 is SYGVKD. Trimming stripped 2 bases from V and 5 bases from J, with 13 bases between. The CDR3 totals 14 residues. For the CDR3, the DNA is TGTGCCATCAGTGAGATAAGAGGAGCAGACGAGCAGTACTTC. It codes for CAISEIRGADEQYF.

This clonotype was seen many times. V is TRBV4-3 and J is TRBJ1-1; D is unresolved. Germline V gene lookup returns CDR1 LGHNA and CDR2 YSLEER. V was trimmed by 1 base and J by 1 base, leaving 7 bases between them. This CDR3 comprises 14 residues. CDR3 amino acids: CASSQGHTNTEAFF. In DNA, the CDR3 is TGCGCCAGCAGCCAAGGACATACGAACACTGAAGCTTTCTTT.

There are many counts of this clonotype. This chain connects TRBV29-1 to TRBJ2-3; no clear D. Germline lookup yields CDR1 SQVTM and CDR2 ANQGSEA. V was trimmed by 3 bases and J by 4 bases, leaving 5 bases between them. This CDR3 region has 11 residues. The CDR3 DNA is TGCAGCGTTGAGGACGCAGATACGCAGTATTTT. Encoded protein: CSVEDADTQYF.

In its sample, this clonotype was seen many times. The chain is built from TRBV6-1 and TRBJ1-1; maybe TRBD1 (6 bases). The germline CDR1 and CDR2 sequences are MNHNS and SASEGT. CDR3 length equals 13 residues. The V end lost 2 bases, the J end lost 9 bases, and 13 bases lay between the germline ends. CDR3 sequence reads: CASSESLGGQAFF. The CDR3 coding sequence is TGTGCCAGCAGTGAATCATTGGGGGGGCAAGCTTTCTTT.